A single sample is the source of the 22 T cell receptor beta chains below, sequenced in a study of T cell repertoires in cytomegalovirus infection. Via MiXCR, TCRdb re-called the reads, giving one row per CDR3 protein. Here the sample spans approximately 700,000 distinct CDR3 sequences, approximately 40% being singletons. Sequenced sample: PBMCs. The receptors were sampled from a human donor in good health (CMV status not recorded). Some clones in this sample may be carry-over from other donors' samples.

In regard to this clonotype: An end of the junction does not agree with germline; a read error may underlie this. This chain connects TRBV7-6 to TRBJ2-1, with a possible D match to TRBD1 (6 bases). Germline V gene sequence: CDR1 SGHVS, CDR2 FNYEAQ. This CDR3 region has 17 residues. CDR3 region: CASSLSGTSGAYNEKFF. In DNA, the CDR3 is TGTGCCAGCAGCTTATCCGGGACATCCGGAGCCTACAATGAGAAGTTCTTC.

The CDR3 coding sequence is TGTGCCAGCAGCCAAAGGAGGGAGATCGGGACAGATACGCAGTATTTT. Protein sequence: CASSQRREIGTDTQYF. J is TRBJ2-3 and V is TRBV4-2; maybe TRBD2 (6 bases). V lost 2 bases and J 3 bases, leaving 15 bases between the germline ends. Germline V gives CDR1 LGHNA, CDR2 YNFKEQ. The CDR3 covers 16 residues.

CDR3 in amino acids: CASSLGQEPEFLNTEAFF. The CDR3 nucleotides read TGTGCCAGCAGCTTGGGGCAGGAGCCGGAGTTTTTGAACACTGAAGCTTTCTTT. The chain links TRBV5-6 to TRBJ1-1; D ambiguous. Germline V gene sequence: CDR1 SGHDT, CDR2 YYEEEE. Trimming removed 0 bases from V and 0 bases from J, with 18 bases in between. This CDR3 is built from 18 residues.

The chain carries TRBV27 and TRBJ2-1; 9 bases are shared with TRBD2. This CDR3 comprises 16 residues. Trimming took 3 bases from V and 2 from J; bases not matched to a gene: 5. Germline CDR1 reads MNHEY; CDR2 reads SMNVEV (reference sequence). The CDR3 sequence is CASSFTASGAYNEQFF. CDR3 DNA sequence: TGTGCCAGCAGTTTCACGGCTAGCGGGGCCTACAATGAGCAGTTCTTC.

The J gene is TRBJ1-5, the V gene TRBV5-4, with D perhaps matching TRBD1 (6 bases). Trimming took 1 base from V and 4 from J, leaving 15 bases between them. This CDR3 is 16 amino acids long. Germline-derived CDR1 and CDR2 are SGHNT and YYREEE (reference sequence). The CDR3 region has the DNA TGTGCCAGCAGCTTGAGCCCACAGGGAGGTAATCAGCCCCAGCATTTT. It codes for CASSLSPQGGNQPQHF.

This clonotype was observed at least ten times. This rearrangement joins TRBV7-9 to TRBJ1-4, with D possibly matching TRBD1 (6 bases). This CDR3 has 14 amino acids. V dropped 4 bases and J dropped 8 bases, with 14 bases sitting between them. Looked up from germline, CDR1 is SEHNR and CDR2 is FQNEAQ (reference sequence). CDR3 bases: TGTGCCAGCAGCTCCCCCGGGGGGGCCGAAAAACTGTTTTTT. Protein product: CASSSPGGAEKLFF.

This clonotype was found a few times. This chain joins TRBV28 and TRBJ2-7; D remains ambiguous. The CDR3 has 13 residues. Per the germline V gene, CDR1 is MDHEN and CDR2 is SYDVKM. V was trimmed by 7 bases and J by 1 base, leaving 11 bases between them. The CDR3 protein is CASNWGNSYEQYF. CDR3 DNA sequence: TGTGCCAGCAACTGGGGTAATTCCTACGAGCAGTACTTC. Filled out from reference TRBV28 and TRBJ2-7, the complete variable domain reads DVKVTQSSRYLVKRTGEKVFLECVQDMDHENMFWYRQDPGLGLRLIYFSYDVKMKEKGDIPEGYSVSREKKERFSLILESASTNQTSMYLCASNWGNSYEQYFGPGTRLTVT.

This clonotype was detected a few times. The V call is TRBV7-8, the J call TRBJ2-4; TRBD2 matches 7 bases. Germline V gene sequence: CDR1 SGHVS, CDR2 FQNEAQ. The CDR3 covers 15 residues. Trimming at V came to 2 bases and at J to 6 bases, leaving 7 bases not matched to a gene. The CDR3 loop is CASSLRSRELNIQYF. CDR3 in DNA: TGTGCCAGCAGCTTACGTTCGCGGGAGTTAAACATTCAGTACTTC.

The V call is TRBV7-3, the J call TRBJ2-2; TRBD1 agrees at 11 bases. Per germline, CDR1 SGHTA and CDR2 FQGTGA. This CDR3 contains 16 residues. The V and J ends lost 1 base and 5 bases, in that order; junction bases with no gene match: 3. The CDR3 bases are TGTGCCAGCAGCTTAATAGGGACAGGGGGTACCGGGGAGCTGTTTTTT. Amino acid sequence: CASSLIGTGGTGELFF. Full variable domain (missing parts from reference TRBV7-3 and TRBJ2-2): GAGVSQTPSNKVTEKGKYVELRCDPISGHTALYWYRQSLGQGPEFLIYFQGTGAADDSGLPNDRFFAVRPEGSVSTLKIQRTERGDSAVYLCASSLIGTGGTGELFFGEGSRLTVL.

The V and J genes are TRBV10-3 and TRBJ2-7; 7 bases line up with TRBD2. V shed 3 bases and J 5 bases; nucleotides not matched to a gene: 7. This CDR3 comprises 14 residues. Germline V lookup: CDR1 ENHRY, CDR2 SYGVKD. The CDR3 loop reads CAISDKGGEDEQYF. DNA of the CDR3: TGTGCCATCAGTGATAAGGGAGGGGAGGACGAGCAGTACTTC.

This clonotype has ten or more counts. The V gene is TRBV7-2, the J gene TRBJ2-1; 7 bases map to TRBD1. CDR3 size: 17 residues. V lost 6 bases to trimming and J lost 1 base; unmatched junction nucleotides: 12. The germline V gene encodes CDR1 SGHTA and CDR2 FQGNSA. In nucleotides, the CDR3 is TGTGCCAGCAGGGGCCGAACAGGGGTCTTTTCCTACAATGAGCAGTTCTTC. It specifies CASRGRTGVFSYNEQFF. Full variable domain (remainder filled in from reference TRBV7-2 and TRBJ2-1): GAGVSQSPSNKVTEKGKDVELRCDPISGHTALYWYRQSLGQGLEFLIYFQGNSAPDKSGLPSDRFSAERTGGSVSTLTIQRTQQEDSAVYLCASRGRTGVFSYNEQFFGPGTRLTVL.

The V and J genes are TRBV24-1 and TRBJ2-3, with 10 bases lining up with TRBD1. V was clipped by 3 bases and J by 3 bases; unmatched bases: 8. The CDR3 totals 17 residues. Germline CDR1 reads KGHDR; CDR2 reads SFDVKD. The CDR3 loop is CATSDAAGTGATDTQYF. The CDR3 DNA reads TGTGCCACCAGTGATGCTGCCGGGACAGGGGCTACAGATACGCAGTATTTT.

The rearrangement uses TRBV11-3 and TRBJ1-1, with a tentative D call TRBD1 (6 bases). The CDR3 contains 12 residues. Trimming stripped 8 bases from V and 5 bases from J, with 12 bases between. Germline loops: CDR1 SGHNT, CDR2 YENEEA. The CDR3 is CASRGAGTEAFF. Here the CDR3 DNA reads TGTGCCAGCCGGGGGGCAGGAACTGAAGCTTTCTTT.

The sample holds a few counts of this clonotype. This rearrangement joins TRBV28 to TRBJ1-1, with 7 bases aligning to TRBD1. The CDR3 length is 13 residues. Trimming removed 4 bases from V and 10 bases from J; junction bases left unmatched: 9. Germline V gene data show CDR1 as MDHEN and CDR2 as SYDVKM. The CDR3 coding sequence is TGTGCCAGCAGTTCCCGGACAGGAGGGGTAGCTTTCTTT. It yields the protein CASSSRTGGVAFF.

This clonotype was counted only a few times. The CDR3 loop is CAIRSRPGQSYNEQFF. Here the CDR3 DNA reads TGTGCCATTAGATCCAGACCGGGACAGTCCTACAATGAGCAGTTCTTC. The V and J genes are TRBV19 and TRBJ2-1; 7 bases line up with TRBD1. This CDR3 spans 16 amino acids. Germline V gene sequence: CDR1 LNHDA, CDR2 SQIVND (reference sequence). Unmatched junction bases numbered 13, after V lost 10 bases and J lost 1 base. The variable domain in full, completed from reference TRBV19 and TRBJ2-1, reads DGGITQSPKYLFRKEGQNVTLSCEQNLNHDAMYWYRQDPGQGLRLIYYSQIVNDFQKGDIAEGYSVSREKKESFPLTVTSAQKNPTAFYLCAIRSRPGQSYNEQFFGPGTRLTVL.

This clonotype was seen a handful of times. J is TRBJ2-7 and V is TRBV7-9; D is perhaps TRBD1 (6 bases). Germline CDR1 is SEHNR and CDR2 is FQNEAQ (reference sequence). Trimming removed 6 bases at V and 5 bases at J, with 11 bases between. The CDR3 length is 12 residues. The CDR3 region has the DNA TGTGCCAGCAGTACCCAGGGGAACGAGCAGTACTTC. This translates into CASSTQGNEQYF.

This rearrangement joins TRBV20-1 to TRBJ1-1; D is perhaps TRBD1 (6 bases). The germline CDR1 and CDR2 sequences are DFQATT and SNEGSKA (reference sequence). V was clipped by 0 bases and J by 1 base, with 12 bases between them. CDR3 length: 15 amino acids. Written as DNA, the CDR3 is TGCAGTGCTAGAGATCCTTTGACAGGGAACACTGAAGCTTTCTTT. Protein sequence: CSARDPLTGNTEAFF.

This clonotype appeared a few times. V usage is TRBV27 and J usage is TRBJ2-1; TRBD2 might be the D (6 bases). The length of the CDR3 is 15 residues. V lost 4 bases and J 6 bases, leaving 16 bases between the germline ends. CDR1 MNHEY and CDR2 SMNVEV come from the germline V gene (reference sequence). In DNA, the CDR3 is TGTGCCAGCAGTTCCTCGACTAGGTCGGGCAATGAGCAGTTCTTC. Its translation is CASSSSTRSGNEQFF.

As to this clonotype: Relative to the germline gene, one junction end is altered; a read error may explain this. This chain connects TRBV15 to TRBJ1-6; D is ambiguous. The CDR3 consists of 12 residues. Germline loops: CDR1 LNHNV, CDR2 YYDKDF (reference sequence). The CDR3 DNA follows: TGTTCCACCAGCAGAGATGTTGATACTCTCAACTTT. Translation gives CSTSRDVDTLNF.

This clonotype was seen a handful of times. The chain couples TRBV28 to TRBJ2-7; D ambiguous. Trimming removed 3 bases at V and 1 base at J, with 10 bases between. Germline V gene lookup returns CDR1 MDHEN and CDR2 SYDVKM. This CDR3 contains 14 residues. CDR3 DNA sequence: TGTGCCAGCAGTTTTCTGGGCCTATCCTACGAGCAGTACTTC. Residues: CASSFLGLSYEQYF.

V usage is TRBV12-3 or TRBV12-4 and J usage is TRBJ2-3; no clear D. Between the trimmed V and J ends, which lost 4 bases and 6 bases, there was a span of 11 bases. The CDR3 is 13 residues long. The DNA for the CDR3 is TGTGCCAGCAGTTCGGAACGGCGGGATACGCAGTATTTT. It is translated as CASSSERRDTQYF.

Only a few counts were recorded for this clonotype. The CDR3 DNA is TGTGCCAGCAGTTATTCCGGGGCGACTTCCTACGAGCAGTACTTC. Translation gives CASSYSGATSYEQYF. The chain couples TRBV11-2 to TRBJ2-7; perhaps D is TRBD1 or TRBD2 (5 bases each). The V and J ends lost 6 bases and 1 base respectively, with 16 bases between them. Looked up from germline, CDR1 is SGHAT and CDR2 is FQNNGV. The CDR3 spans 15 residues. Supplemented by reference TRBV11-2 and TRBJ2-7, the full variable domain reads EAGVAQSPRYKIIEKRQSVAFWCNPISGHATLYWYQQILGQGPKLLIQFQNNGVVDDSQLPKDRFSAERLKGVDSTLKIQPAKLEDSAVYLCASSYSGATSYEQYFGPGTRLTVT.